The 13 T cell receptor beta chains presented below share a single source sample, sequenced in a study of post-analysis software for immune sequencing data. Points from the study as a whole: The study found TRBV5-6, TRBV5-1 and TRBV20-1 among a few TRBV segments more frequent in patients than controls.

These TCRs' antigens remain unknown. Unique molecular identifiers featured in each of the TCR beta cDNA libraries. Each CDR3 protein is one row after TCRdb ran MiXCR on the PCR reads. The sample carries around 200,000 distinct CDR3 sequences, approximately 28% recorded once. The specimen sequenced was blood. The receptors originated from a girl younger than 18 with multiple sclerosis.

This chain connects TRBV6-5 to TRBJ2-1; D is possibly TRBD1 or TRBD2 (5 bases each). Germline values: CDR1 MNHEY, CDR2 SVGAGI. V gave up 0 bases and J gave up 5 bases, with 11 bases separating them. The CDR3 length is 15 residues. CDR3 residues: CASSYSRGANNEQFF. DNA of the CDR3: TGTGCCAGCAGTTACTCCCGAGGGGCGAACAATGAGCAGTTCTTC.

V gene TRBV20-1 combines with J gene TRBJ2-3; D gene ambiguous. Looked up from germline, CDR1 is DFQATT and CDR2 is SNEGSKA (reference sequence). The CDR3 runs 12 residues. The V end lost 4 bases, the J end lost 5 bases, and 10 bases lay between the germline ends. The CDR3 sequence: CSATRALDTQYF. DNA of the CDR3: TGCAGTGCTACTAGGGCCCTAGATACGCAGTATTTT.

The chain is built from TRBV20-1 and TRBJ2-3; the D gene could be TRBD1 or TRBD2 (6 bases each). V dropped 6 bases and J dropped 6 bases, with 16 bases sitting between them. Germline values: CDR1 DFQATT, CDR2 SNEGSKA (reference sequence). There are 13 residues in the CDR3. The CDR3 DNA follows: TGCAGTGCCCGACGGGGGCGGCGGGATACGCAGTATTTT. Translated, it gives CSARRGRRDTQYF.

This clonotype was found many times. The rearrangement uses TRBV5-1 and TRBJ1-2; D may be TRBD1 (5 bases). V lost 0 bases and J 0 bases, leaving 12 bases between the germline ends. This CDR3 is 16 amino acids long. Germline assignment: CDR1 SGHRS and CDR2 YFSETQ. The CDR3 sequence is CASSLGSSGANYGYTF. The DNA of the CDR3 is TGCGCCAGCAGCTTGGGGTCTTCGGGGGCTAACTATGGCTACACCTTC.

V usage is TRBV3-1 and J usage is TRBJ2-7; D perhaps matches TRBD1 (5 bases). The germline V and J ends were trimmed by 1 base and 2 bases, with 12 bases remaining between them. CDR3 size: 15 residues. The germline V gene encodes CDR1 LGHDT and CDR2 YNNKEL (reference sequence). The CDR3 sequence: CASSQAVQGPYEQYF. CDR3 bases: TGTGCCAGCAGCCAAGCGGTGCAGGGCCCCTACGAGCAGTACTTC.

The CDR3 sequence is CASRPREIPYGYTF. In DNA, the CDR3 is TGTGCCAGTAGACCAAGGGAGATTCCCTATGGCTACACCTTC. This chain uses TRBV19 with TRBJ1-2; D not resolved. The CDR3 consists of 14 residues. In germline, CDR1 is LNHDA, CDR2 SQIVND (reference sequence). The germline V and J ends were trimmed by 6 bases and 4 bases, with 15 bases remaining between them.

As regards this clonotype: A much larger clone sits a single nucleotide away, making a read error possible. The rearrangement joins TRBV2 to TRBJ2-5; the match to TRBD1 covers 7 bases. Unmatched junction bases numbered 1, after V lost 4 bases and J lost 2 bases. The V gene's germline CDR1 is SNHLY and CDR2 FYNNEI. There are 13 residues in the CDR3. CDR3 DNA: TGTGCCAGCAGTGCGGACAGGCAAGAGACCCAGTACTTC. As protein: CASSADRQETQYF. The variable domain in full, with the rest retrieved from reference TRBV2 and TRBJ2-5, is EPEVTQTPSHQVTQMGQEVILRCVPISNHLYFYWYRQILGQKVEFLVSFYNNEISEKSEIFDDQFSVERPDGSNFTLKIRSTKLEDSAMYFCASSADRQETQYFGPGTRLLVL.

This clonotype was detected ten times or more. The chain recombines TRBV4-2 with TRBJ2-3, with D hard to call. The CDR3 consists of 13 residues. The germline gives CDR1 LGHNA, CDR2 YNFKEQ. V was trimmed by 4 bases and J by 6 bases, leaving 11 bases between them. The CDR3 protein is CASSPPGEDTQYF. CDR3 in DNA: TGTGCCAGCAGCCCGCCCGGTGAGGATACGCAGTATTTT.

Concerning this clonotype itself: A clone one base away is much larger, so this may be a read error. The rearrangement joins TRBV20-1 to TRBJ2-7, with D possibly being TRBD2 (6 bases). The CDR3 is 16 amino acids. Germline-derived CDR1 and CDR2 are DFQATT and SNEGSKA (reference sequence). Trimming removed 1 base at V and 1 base at J, with 17 bases between. This CDR3 is CSARGPLGGRSYEQYF. CDR3 bases: TGCAGTGCTAGAGGCCCACTGGGGGGTAGATCCTACGAGCAGTACTTC.

This clonotype was picked up a small number of times. The chain is built from TRBV21-1 and TRBJ2-1; the listed D gene, TRBD1, was not tested against the DNA. TRBV21-1 is given as a pseudogene. The CDR3 sequence is 15 residues long. CDR3 DNA sequence: TGTGCCAGCAGCAAGAGGGGACAGGGGCACAATGAGCAGTTCTTC. Its protein product is CASSKRGQGHNEQFF.

This clonotype occurred a few times. This sequence joins TRBV6-6 and TRBJ2-2; D might be TRBD1 or TRBD2, each matching 5 bases. This CDR3 spans 15 amino acids. Trimming removed 4 bases from V and 2 bases from J, with 11 bases in between. CDR1 MNHNY and CDR2 SVGAGI come from the germline V gene (reference sequence). The CDR3 reads CASSSGTANTGELFF. The CDR3 DNA reads as TGTGCCAGCAGTTCCGGGACGGCCAACACCGGGGAGCTGTTTTTT.

CDR3 in DNA: TGTGCCAGCAACCCTACCGGGGGGCCTGGGGCCAACGTCCTGACTTTC. It is translated as CASNPTGGPGANVLTF. The genes are TRBV11-1 and TRBJ2-6; maybe TRBD2 (7 bases). CDR3 length: 16 residues. V lost 7 bases to trimming and J lost 2 bases, with 15 bases between them. CDR1 SGHAT and CDR2 FQDESV come from the germline V gene (reference sequence).

The chain joins TRBV27 to TRBJ2-5; D may be TRBD1 (6 bases). The J call is in doubt because the DNA end fits TRBJ2-7 better. The CDR3 loop spans 14 amino acids. The germline V gene has CDR1 MNHEY and CDR2 SMNVEV (reference sequence). The CDR3 nucleotides read TGTGCCAGCAGTTTAGTACAGGGCTCTGGCGAGCAGTACTTC. It is translated as CASSLVQGSGEQYF.